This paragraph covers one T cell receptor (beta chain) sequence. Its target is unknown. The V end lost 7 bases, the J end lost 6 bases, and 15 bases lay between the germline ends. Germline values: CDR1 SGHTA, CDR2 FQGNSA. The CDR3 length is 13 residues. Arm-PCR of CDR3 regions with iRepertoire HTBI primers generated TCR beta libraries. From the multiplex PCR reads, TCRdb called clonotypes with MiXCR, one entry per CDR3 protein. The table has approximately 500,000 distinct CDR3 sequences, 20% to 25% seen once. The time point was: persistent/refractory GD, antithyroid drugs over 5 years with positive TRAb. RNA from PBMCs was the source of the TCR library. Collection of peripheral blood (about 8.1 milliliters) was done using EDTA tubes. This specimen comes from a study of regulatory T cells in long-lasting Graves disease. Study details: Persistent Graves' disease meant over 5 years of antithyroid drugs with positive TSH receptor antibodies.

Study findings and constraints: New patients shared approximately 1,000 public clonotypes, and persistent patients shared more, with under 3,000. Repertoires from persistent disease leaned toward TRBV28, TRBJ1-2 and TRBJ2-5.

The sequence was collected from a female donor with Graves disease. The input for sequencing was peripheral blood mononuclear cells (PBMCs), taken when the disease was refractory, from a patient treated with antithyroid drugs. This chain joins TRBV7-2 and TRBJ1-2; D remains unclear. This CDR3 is CASKLEVYNGYTF. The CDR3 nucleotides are TGTGCCAGCAAGCTCGAGGTTTATAATGGCTACACCTTC.